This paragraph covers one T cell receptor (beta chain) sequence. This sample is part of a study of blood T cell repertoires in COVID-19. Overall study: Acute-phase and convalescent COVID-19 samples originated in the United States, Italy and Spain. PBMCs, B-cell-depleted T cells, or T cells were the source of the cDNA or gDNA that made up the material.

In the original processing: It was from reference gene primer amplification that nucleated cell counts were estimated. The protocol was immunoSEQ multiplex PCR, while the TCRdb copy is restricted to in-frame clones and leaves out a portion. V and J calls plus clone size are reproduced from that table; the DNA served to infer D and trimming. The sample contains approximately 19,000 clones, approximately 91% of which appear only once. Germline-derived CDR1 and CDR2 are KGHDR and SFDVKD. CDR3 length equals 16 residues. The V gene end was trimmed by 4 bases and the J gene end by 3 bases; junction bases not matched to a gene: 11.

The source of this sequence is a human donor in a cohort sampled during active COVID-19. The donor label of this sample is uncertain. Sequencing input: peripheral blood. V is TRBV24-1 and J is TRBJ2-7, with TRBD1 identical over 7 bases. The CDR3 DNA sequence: TGTGCCACCAGTGAACAGGGGATTCGAGGGGACTACGAGCAGTACTTC. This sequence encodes CATSEQGIRGDYEQYF.